The 30 T cell receptor beta chains reported below all come from one sample, sequenced in a study of blood T cell repertoires in COVID-19. Libraries were prepared by immunoSEQ multiplex PCR; TCRdb keeps only in-frame clonotypes and omits some of them. The profile covers under 85,000 clones, with roughly four fifths appearing a single time and 11% taken by the ten largest. What was sequenced was peripheral blood. The receptors stem from a man aged 50-59 years with acute or convalescent COVID-19.

The rearrangement joins TRBV7-2 to TRBJ1-5, with a possible D match to TRBD1 (5 bases). Germline CDR1 SGHTA, CDR2 FQGNSA. The CDR3 is made up of 14 amino acids. V shed 5 bases and J shed 5 bases, with 13 bases lying between them. CDR3 sequence (DNA): TGTGCCAGCAGCCCCCGGTGGGGGGATCAGCCCCAGCATTTT. The encoded protein is CASSPRWGDQPQHF.

This rearrangement joins TRBV27 to TRBJ1-3, with TRBD1 identical over 10 bases. The CDR3 runs to 15 residues. Germline V gene lookup returns CDR1 MNHEY and CDR2 SMNVEV (reference sequence). V trimming: 6 bases; J trimming: 2 bases; junction bases outside the gene matches: 4. CDR3 sequence: CASRGTGAAGNTIYF. CDR3 DNA: TGTGCCAGCAGGGGGACAGGGGCCGCTGGAAACACCATATATTTT.

V gene TRBV11-2 combines with J gene TRBJ2-1, with 8 bases that match TRBD1. Germline-derived CDR1 and CDR2 are SGHAT and FQNNGV. The CDR3 consists of 16 residues. The J segment lost 0 bases and the V segment lost 6 bases, leaving 7 bases of the junction unmatched. The CDR3 coding sequence is TGTGCCAGCAGACATGTCACAGGGGGCTCCTACAATGAGCAGTTCTTC. Residues: CASRHVTGGSYNEQFF.

The chain has TRBV2 and TRBJ1-2, with 9 bases matching TRBD1. The CDR3 is 14 residues long. J lost 5 bases, V lost 5 bases, and 6 bases had no gene match. Germline assignment: CDR1 SNHLY and CDR2 FYNNEI. CDR3 sequence: CASSQRTGDYGYTF. DNA for the CDR3: TGTGCCAGCAGTCAGAGGACAGGGGATTATGGCTACACCTTC.

The rearrangement links TRBV28 to TRBJ2-1, with a weak D call TRBD1 (5 bases). This CDR3 has 18 amino acids. Germline-derived CDR1 and CDR2 are MDHEN and SYDVKM. V shed 1 base and J shed 10 bases, with 26 bases lying between them. The CDR3 spells CASSLSGGGAGLIHEQFF. CDR3 sequence (DNA): TGTGCCAGCAGTTTATCCGGTGGTGGGGCAGGGTTGATTCACGAGCAGTTCTTC.

The V and J genes are TRBV5-1 and TRBJ1-2; 7 bases line up with TRBD1. The CDR3 runs 11 residues. The germline CDR1 and CDR2 sequences are SGHRS and YFSETQ. V dropped 6 bases and J dropped 4; count of bases not matched to a gene: 0. For the CDR3, the DNA is TGCGCCAGCACAGGGGGCTATGGCTACACCTTC. It encodes CASTGGYGYTF.

The chain is built from TRBV6-5 and TRBJ1-4; no definite D call. From germline, CDR1 is MNHEY and CDR2 SVGAGI. Trimming cost V 7 bases and J 8 bases, with 17 bases left between them. This CDR3 region has 14 residues. The CDR3 sequence is CASMVAIGSEKLFF. DNA for the CDR3: TGTGCCAGCATGGTCGCTATCGGGTCCGAAAAACTGTTTTTT.

This chain uses TRBV9 with TRBJ1-2; possibly TRBD1 for D (5 bases). Germline V gene sequence: CDR1 SGDLS, CDR2 YYNGEE. The CDR3 covers 13 residues. The V gene lost 7 bases and the J gene lost 8 bases, with 18 bases spanning the gap. The CDR3 is CASSTPGVWGYTF. DNA for the CDR3: TGTGCCAGCTCCACTCCGGGGGTGTGGGGCTACACCTTC. Full variable domain (outside the CDR3, taken from reference TRBV9 and TRBJ1-2): DSGVTQTPKHLITATGQRVTLRCSPRSGDLSVYWYQQSLDQGLQFLIQYYNGEERAKGNILERFSAQQFPDLHSELNLSSLELGDSALYFCASSTPGVWGYTFGSGTRLTVV.

The genes are TRBV28 and TRBJ2-7, with D maybe TRBD1 (5 bases). Germline V CDR1 and CDR2: MDHEN, SYDVKM. The V gene lost 2 bases and the J gene lost 0 bases, with 11 bases spanning the gap. The CDR3 consists of 15 residues. The CDR3 DNA reads TGTGCCAGCAGTTTACCCCCAGGGAACTCCTACGAGCAGTACTTC. This translates into CASSLPPGNSYEQYF.

This chain connects TRBV5-1 to TRBJ2-7; D is possibly TRBD1 (5 bases). The CDR3 runs 14 residues. Germline loops: CDR1 SGHRS, CDR2 YFSETQ. V was trimmed by 4 bases and J by 0 bases, leaving 11 bases between them. CDR3 protein: CASSRPDSSYEQYF. CDR3 nucleotides: TGCGCCAGCAGCCGACCTGACAGCTCCTACGAGCAGTACTTC.

This chain joins TRBV9 and TRBJ1-1; D may be TRBD1 (5 bases). V was shortened by 4 bases and J by 1 base, with 14 bases between the two germline ends. Germline assignment: CDR1 SGDLS and CDR2 YYNGEE. The CDR3 extends over 15 amino acids. CDR3: CASSPGGATNTEAFF. The DNA of the CDR3 is TGTGCCAGCAGCCCCGGAGGGGCAACGAACACTGAAGCTTTCTTT.

This chain uses TRBV29-1 with TRBJ1-2; 9 bases agree with TRBD1. The length of the CDR3 is 13 residues. Germline-derived CDR1 and CDR2 are SQVTM and ANQGSEA. J was trimmed by 8 bases and V by 4 bases; bases with no gene match: 8. CDR3: CSVAGTGKIGYTF. The CDR3 DNA follows: TGCAGCGTTGCCGGGACAGGGAAAATAGGCTACACCTTC.

This chain connects TRBV5-6 to TRBJ2-3; 9 bases align to TRBD2. From germline, CDR1 is SGHDT and CDR2 YYEEEE. CDR3 length equals 17 residues. V lost 2 bases to trimming and J lost 2 bases; unmatched junction nucleotides: 9. The CDR3 loop reads CASSFGMSSGNTDTQYF. CDR3 DNA sequence: TGTGCCAGCAGCTTTGGGATGTCTAGCGGGAACACAGATACGCAGTATTTT.

As regards this clone: Other DNA sequences in the sample encode the same CDR3. CDR3 sequence (DNA): TGTGCCAGCAGCCAAGACCTACTAGCGGGAGACGAGCAGTACTTC. Translated, it gives CASSQDLLAGDEQYF. This chain connects TRBV3-1 (or the pseudogene TRBV3-2) to TRBJ2-7; TRBD2 agrees at 11 bases. With 0 bases clipped from V and 5 bases from J, the junction kept 3 bases outside the gene matches. CDR3 length equals 15 residues. CDR1 and CDR2 (germline): LGHDT, YNNKEL (reference sequence).

The rearrangement links TRBV4-2 to TRBJ2-1, with a tentative D call TRBD2 (6 bases). The CDR3 extends over 14 amino acids. Trimming removed 1 base from V and 9 bases from J, with 13 bases in between. Germline V CDR1 and CDR2: LGHNA, YNFKEQ. The CDR3 nucleotides are TGTGCCAGCAGCCAAGCCCGACTAGACAGTGAGCAGTTCTTC. The encoded protein is CASSQARLDSEQFF.

V usage is TRBV6-2 or TRBV6-3 and J usage is TRBJ2-2; no firm D call. CDR1 MNHEY and CDR2 SVGEGT come from the germline V gene. The CDR3 contains 16 residues. Trimming removed 2 bases from V and 0 bases from J, with 10 bases in between. The CDR3 DNA is TGTGCCAGCAGTTACACCCGAGCCTCGAACACCGGGGAGCTGTTTTTT. Its protein product is CASSYTRASNTGELFF.

The chain employs TRBV4-3 and TRBJ1-5; 8 bases fit TRBD1. J gave up 5 bases and V 3 bases, and 6 bases lay outside the gene matches. CDR3 length: 15 residues. Germline V lookup: CDR1 LGHNA, CDR2 YSLEER. The CDR3 reads CASSQGRTGHQPQHF. Here the CDR3 DNA reads TGCGCCAGCAGCCAGGGCCGGACAGGGCATCAGCCCCAGCATTTT.

The V gene is TRBV7-6, the J gene TRBJ1-1, with 7 bases lining up with TRBD1. This CDR3 has 16 amino acids. Germline V CDR1 and CDR2: SGHVS, FNYEAQ. J was trimmed by 4 bases and V by 5 bases; bases with no gene match: 13. In DNA, the CDR3 is TGTGCCAGCAGCCCCAACAAACAGGGGAAGGGCACTGAAGCTTTCTTT. Translation: CASSPNKQGKGTEAFF.

The CDR3 DNA reads TGTGCTAGTGGTTTATCCCTGGACAGTCTGTACGAGCAGTACTTC. Translated: CASGLSLDSLYEQYF. The chain couples TRBV12-5 to TRBJ2-7, with D possibly TRBD1 on 6 matching bases. V lost 3 bases and J lost 4, with 16 bases in between. Germline assignment: CDR1 LGHNT and CDR2 FRNRAP. The CDR3 runs to 15 residues.

This clone was counted once. The chain carries TRBV7-3 and TRBJ1-1; the D gene is possibly TRBD1 (6 bases). Trimming removed 6 bases at V and 6 bases at J, with 23 bases between. CDR1 is SGHTA, CDR2 FQGTGA, per germline. The CDR3 has 16 amino acids. CDR3 nucleotides: TGTGCCAGCAGTCCAACAGGGCGAGCGTTAGGGCCTGAAGCTTTCTTT. It encodes CASSPTGRALGPEAFF.

The CDR3 loop reads CASSQGGGFSPLHF. CDR3 DNA sequence: TGTGCCAGCAGCCAAGGAGGTGGATTTTCACCCCTCCACTTT. This chain uses TRBV3-1 (or the pseudogene TRBV3-2) with TRBJ1-6; the D is unclear. This CDR3 spans 14 amino acids. Between the trimmed V and J ends, which lost 1 base and 9 bases, there was a span of 10 bases. The germline V gene encodes CDR1 LGHDT and CDR2 YNNKEL (reference sequence).

J is TRBJ1-4 and V is TRBV7-2, with TRBD1 matching 8 bases. Germline V CDR1 and CDR2: SGHTA, FQGNSA. The V segment lost 3 bases and the J segment 7 bases; nucleotides outside the gene matches: 10. This CDR3 region has 16 residues. CDR3 nucleotides: TGTGCCAGCAGCTTTCCACAGGGGGGACTGGGTGAAAAACTGTTTTTT. Its protein is CASSFPQGGLGEKLFF.

J is TRBJ1-5 and V is TRBV19; D not certain. Deletions cut 2 bases from V and 6 bases from J, with 14 bases between. This CDR3 contains 15 residues. Germline V gives CDR1 LNHDA, CDR2 SQIVND (reference sequence). CDR3 nucleotide sequence: TGTGCCAGTAGTATAACCCCACCGGGAGGTCAGCCCCAGCATTTT. Its protein product is CASSITPPGGQPQHF.

The chain links TRBV19 to TRBJ2-7; the match to TRBD1 covers 9 bases. J gave up 1 base and V 3 bases, and 4 bases lay outside the gene matches. This CDR3 has 15 amino acids. Germline CDR1 LNHDA, CDR2 SQIVND (reference sequence). The CDR3 is CASSITGTGSYEQYF. Here the CDR3 DNA reads TGTGCCAGTAGTATTACCGGGACAGGGTCCTACGAGCAGTACTTC.

This clone occurred once. The chain uses TRBV27 and TRBJ2-7; TRBD2 is a possible D gene (6 bases). V was cut by 7 bases and J by 5 bases, with 9 bases left in between. The CDR3 is 11 residues long. Per germline, CDR1 MNHEY and CDR2 SMNVEV (reference sequence). In nucleotides, the CDR3 is TGTGCCAGCACGGAGGGACACGAGCAGTACTTC. Its protein is CASTEGHEQYF.

The CDR3 reads CASNSLAGLETQYF. The CDR3 nucleotides read TGTGCCAGCAATTCACTAGCGGGGTTAGAGACCCAGTACTTC. The chain is built from TRBV28 and TRBJ2-5; 10 positions agree with TRBD2. Per the germline V gene, CDR1 is MDHEN and CDR2 is SYDVKM. V shed 7 bases and J 4 bases; nucleotides not matched to a gene: 6. This CDR3 region has 14 residues. Full variable domain (missing parts from reference TRBV28 and TRBJ2-5): DVKVTQSSRYLVKRTGEKVFLECVQDMDHENMFWYRQDPGLGLRLIYFSYDVKMKEKGDIPEGYSVSREKKERFSLILESASTNQTSMYLCASNSLAGLETQYFGPGTRLLVL.

CDR3 DNA: TGTGCCAGCAGCCTCCCAAGGGACACAATGAACACTGAAGCTTTCTTT. Residues: CASSLPRDTMNTEAFF. The chain couples TRBV2 to TRBJ1-1, with a possible D match to TRBD1 (6 bases). There are 16 residues in the CDR3. CDR1 and CDR2 from the germline V gene are SNHLY and FYNNEI. V dropped 6 bases and J dropped 0 bases, with 17 bases sitting between them.

The V gene is TRBV7-3, the J gene TRBJ1-1; no definite D call. Trimming removed 0 bases from V and 11 bases from J, with 13 bases in between. This CDR3 region has 13 residues. CDR1 and CDR2 (germline): SGHTA, FQGTGA. For the CDR3, the DNA is TGTGCCAGCAGCTTAACGGATGGGTTGGAGGCTTTCTTT. Its protein is CASSLTDGLEAFF.

The chain employs TRBV11-2 and TRBJ1-6; unclear D gene. Germline values: CDR1 SGHAT, CDR2 FQNNGV. V gave up 5 bases and J gave up 3 bases, with 17 bases separating them. The CDR3 totals 17 residues. The CDR3 DNA sequence: TGTGCCAGCAGCCACTACATACCGGGAATCTATAATTCACCCCTCCACTTT. The encoded protein is CASSHYIPGIYNSPLHF. Full variable domain (missing parts from reference TRBV11-2 and TRBJ1-6): EAGVAQSPRYKIIEKRQSVAFWCNPISGHATLYWYQQILGQGPKLLIQFQNNGVVDDSQLPKDRFSAERLKGVDSTLKIQPAKLEDSAVYLCASSHYIPGIYNSPLHFGNGTRLTVT.

V and J are TRBV4-1 and TRBJ2-3, with no clear D. Germline V gives CDR1 MGHRA, CDR2 YSYEKL. The CDR3 is 15 residues long. V was trimmed by 3 bases and J by 0 bases, leaving 10 bases between them. The CDR3 protein is CASSQEYSSTDTQYF. CDR3 DNA sequence: TGCGCCAGCAGCCAGGAGTACTCTAGCACAGATACGCAGTATTTT.